This T cell receptor (beta chain) was retrieved from a study of T cell clones after liver transplantation. Turning to the study itself: A pre-transplant mixed lymphocyte reaction with TCRbeta sequencing defined graft-donor-reactive clones followed in post-transplant blood. Three of eight recipients were HCV-positive; others had non-autoimmune, non-viral indications.

Findings and limits, study-wide: These preliminary findings come from unstandardized post-transplant sampling times.

Per germline, CDR1 SGHVS and CDR2 FQNEAQ. This CDR3 has 15 residues. V was cut by 5 bases and J by 0 bases, with 13 bases left in between. Unstimulated PBMCs were sorted into CD3+CD4+ and CD3+CD8+ populations. Profiling relied on immunoSEQ multiplex PCR, and the TCRdb table lists in-frame clones only, not all of them. The table shows about 33,000 clones, with 90% to 95% occurring only once. Comment on this clone: Its antigen is currently unknown.

The chain employs TRBV7-8 and TRBJ1-1, with D unclear. The source was CD8+ T cells from blood, collected 12 months after liver transplant. This TCR was sampled from a human patient who received a liver transplant. Certain T cells may be donor cells from the graft. CDR3 sequence: CASSATGGLNTEAFF. In DNA form, the CDR3 reads TGTGCCAGCAGCGCAACGGGAGGTCTGAACACTGAAGCTTTCTTT.